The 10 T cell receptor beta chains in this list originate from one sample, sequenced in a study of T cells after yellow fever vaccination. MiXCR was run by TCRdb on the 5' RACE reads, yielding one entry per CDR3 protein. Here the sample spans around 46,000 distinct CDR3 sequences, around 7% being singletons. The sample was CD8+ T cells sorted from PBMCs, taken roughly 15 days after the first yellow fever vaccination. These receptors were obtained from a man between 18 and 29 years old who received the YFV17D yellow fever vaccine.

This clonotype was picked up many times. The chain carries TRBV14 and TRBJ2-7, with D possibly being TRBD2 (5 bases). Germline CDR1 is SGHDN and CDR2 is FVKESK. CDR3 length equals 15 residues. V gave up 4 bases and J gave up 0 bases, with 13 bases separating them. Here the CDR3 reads CASSRRTGISYEQYF. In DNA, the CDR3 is TGTGCCAGCAGCCGTAGAACCGGGATCTCCTACGAGCAGTACTTC.

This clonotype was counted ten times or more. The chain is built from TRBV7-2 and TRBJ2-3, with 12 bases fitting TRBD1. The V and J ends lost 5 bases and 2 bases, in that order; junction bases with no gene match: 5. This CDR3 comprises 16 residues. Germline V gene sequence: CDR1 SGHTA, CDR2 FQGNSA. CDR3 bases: TGTGCCAGCAGCACCGGGACAGGGGGCGTCACAGATACGCAGTATTTT. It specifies CASSTGTGGVTDTQYF.

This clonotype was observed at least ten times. The CDR3 nucleotides are TGTGCCAGCAGCTTGCCACCGGGAGAAAGCGGGTCCTACAATGAGCAGTTCTTC. Translated: CASSLPPGESGSYNEQFF. V is TRBV11-1 and J is TRBJ2-1, with D maybe TRBD2 (6 bases). Germline V lookup: CDR1 SGHAT, CDR2 FQDESV (reference sequence). The germline V and J ends were trimmed by 3 bases and 1 base, with 19 bases remaining between them. CDR3 size: 18 residues.

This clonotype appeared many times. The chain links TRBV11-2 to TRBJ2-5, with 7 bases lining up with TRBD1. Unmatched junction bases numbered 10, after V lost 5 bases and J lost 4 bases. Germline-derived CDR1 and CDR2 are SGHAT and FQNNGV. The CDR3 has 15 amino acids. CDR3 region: CASSKRQGWSETQYF. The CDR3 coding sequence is TGTGCCAGCAGCAAACGACAGGGATGGTCAGAGACCCAGTACTTC.

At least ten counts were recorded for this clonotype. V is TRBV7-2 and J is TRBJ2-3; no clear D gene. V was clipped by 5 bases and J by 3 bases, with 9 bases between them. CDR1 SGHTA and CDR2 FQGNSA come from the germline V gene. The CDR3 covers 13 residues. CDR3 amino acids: CASSPRRTDTQYF. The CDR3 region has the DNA TGTGCCAGCAGCCCCCGCAGGACAGATACGCAGTATTTT.

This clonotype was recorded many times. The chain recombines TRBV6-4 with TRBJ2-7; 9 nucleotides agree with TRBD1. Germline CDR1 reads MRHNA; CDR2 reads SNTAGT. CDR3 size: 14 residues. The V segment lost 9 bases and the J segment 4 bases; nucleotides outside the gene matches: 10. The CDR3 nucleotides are TGTGCCAGAGTCCAGACAGGGGGAAAATACGAGCAGTACTTC. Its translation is CARVQTGGKYEQYF.

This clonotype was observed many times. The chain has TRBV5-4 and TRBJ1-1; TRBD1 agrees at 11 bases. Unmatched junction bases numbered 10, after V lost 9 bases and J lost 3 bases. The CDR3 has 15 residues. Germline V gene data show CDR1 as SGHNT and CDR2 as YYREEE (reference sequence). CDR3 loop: CAIRTGGYKDTEAFF. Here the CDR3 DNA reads TGTGCCATCCGGACAGGGGGCTATAAGGACACTGAAGCTTTCTTT.

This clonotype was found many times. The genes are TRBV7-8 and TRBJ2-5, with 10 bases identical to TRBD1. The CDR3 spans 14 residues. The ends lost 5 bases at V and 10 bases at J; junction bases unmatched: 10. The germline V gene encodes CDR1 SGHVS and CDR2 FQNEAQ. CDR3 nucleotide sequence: TGTGCCAGCAGCAACGGACAGGGGGGAGAGGGCCAGTACTTC. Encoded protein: CASSNGQGGEGQYF.

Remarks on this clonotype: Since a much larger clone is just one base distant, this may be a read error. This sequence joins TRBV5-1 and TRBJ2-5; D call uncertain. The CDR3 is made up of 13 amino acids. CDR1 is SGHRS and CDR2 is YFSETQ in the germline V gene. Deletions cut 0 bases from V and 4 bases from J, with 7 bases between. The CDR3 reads CASSLVAGETQYF. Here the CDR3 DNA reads TGCGCCAGCAGCTTGGTAGCCGGAGAGACCCAGTACTTC. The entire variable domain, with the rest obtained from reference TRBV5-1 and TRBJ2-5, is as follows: KAGVTQTPRYLIKTRGQQVTLSCSPISGHRSVSWYQQTPGQGLQFLFEYFSETQRNKGNFPGRFSGRQFSNSRSEMNVSTLELGDSALYLCASSLVAGETQYFGPGTRLLVL.

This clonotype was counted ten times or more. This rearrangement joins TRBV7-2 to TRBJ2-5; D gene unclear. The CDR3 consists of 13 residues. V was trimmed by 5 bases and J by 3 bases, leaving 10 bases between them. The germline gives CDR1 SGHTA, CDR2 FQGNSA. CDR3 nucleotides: TGTGCCAGCAGCCCCGGTGGGGAAGAGACCCAGTACTTC. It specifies CASSPGGEETQYF.